This T cell receptor beta chain comes out of a study of technical replicates of blood from a few donors. Trimming cost V 4 bases and J 2 bases, with 10 bases left between them. The CDR3 consists of 13 residues. CDR1 and CDR2 (germline): SGHDT, YYEEEE. Produced via immunoSEQ multiplex PCR; TCRdb's table is partial and in-frame only. The top ten hold 5% to 6.5% of the sample, which has roughly 69,000 clones, approximately 86% seen once. The TCR comes from a human donor in good health. Some clones in this sample may be carry-over from other donors' samples. The specimen sequenced was PBMCs. The V gene is TRBV5-6, the J gene TRBJ2-7; D might be TRBD1 (6 bases). As DNA, the CDR3 is TGTGCCAGCAGCCCAGGACAGACCTACGAGCAGTACTTC. This encodes CASSPGQTYEQYF.